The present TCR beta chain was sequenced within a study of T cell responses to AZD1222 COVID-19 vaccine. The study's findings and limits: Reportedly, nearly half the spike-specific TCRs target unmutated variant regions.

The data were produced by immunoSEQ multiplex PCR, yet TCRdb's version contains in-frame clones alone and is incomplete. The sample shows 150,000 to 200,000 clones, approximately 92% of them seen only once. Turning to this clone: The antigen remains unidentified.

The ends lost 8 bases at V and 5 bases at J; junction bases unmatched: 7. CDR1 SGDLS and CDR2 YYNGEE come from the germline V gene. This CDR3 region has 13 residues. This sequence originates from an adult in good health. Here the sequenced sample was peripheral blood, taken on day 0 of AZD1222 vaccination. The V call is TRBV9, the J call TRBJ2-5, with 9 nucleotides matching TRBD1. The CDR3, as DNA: TGTGCCAGTGGACAGGGGATAGGGGAGACCCAGTACTTC. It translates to CASGQGIGETQYF.